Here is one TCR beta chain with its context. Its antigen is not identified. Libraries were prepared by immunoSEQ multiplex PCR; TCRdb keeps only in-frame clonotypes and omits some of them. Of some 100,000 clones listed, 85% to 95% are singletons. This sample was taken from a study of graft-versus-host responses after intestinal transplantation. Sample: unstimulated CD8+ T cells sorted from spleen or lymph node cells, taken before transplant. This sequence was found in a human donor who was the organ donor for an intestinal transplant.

The CDR3 sequence: CASSLVFRGTESGNTIYF. CDR3 DNA sequence: TGCGCCAGCAGCTTGGTTTTCCGCGGGACCGAGTCTGGAAACACCATATATTTT. The chain has TRBV5-1 and TRBJ1-3; tentatively, D is TRBD1 (5 bases). Deletions cut 0 bases from V and 1 base from J, with 17 bases between. This CDR3 comprises 18 residues. Germline CDR1 reads SGHRS; CDR2 reads YFSETQ.